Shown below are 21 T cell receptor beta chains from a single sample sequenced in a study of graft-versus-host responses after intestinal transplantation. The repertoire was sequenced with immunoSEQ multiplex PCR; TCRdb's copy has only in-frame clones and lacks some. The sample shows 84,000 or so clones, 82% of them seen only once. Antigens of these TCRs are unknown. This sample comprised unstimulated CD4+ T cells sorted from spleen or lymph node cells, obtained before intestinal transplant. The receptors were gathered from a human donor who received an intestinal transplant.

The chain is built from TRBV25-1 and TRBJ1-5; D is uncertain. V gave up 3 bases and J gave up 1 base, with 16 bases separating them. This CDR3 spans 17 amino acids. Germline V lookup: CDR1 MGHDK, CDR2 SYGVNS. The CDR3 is CASSELIGRPSNQPQHF. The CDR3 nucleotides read TGTGCCAGCAGTGAGTTAATCGGGAGGCCGAGCAATCAGCCCCAGCATTTT.

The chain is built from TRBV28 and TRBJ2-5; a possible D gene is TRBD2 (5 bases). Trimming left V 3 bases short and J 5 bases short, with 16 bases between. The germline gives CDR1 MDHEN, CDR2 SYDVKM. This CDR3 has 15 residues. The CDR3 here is CASSLVAGPAETQYF. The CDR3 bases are TGTGCCAGCAGTTTGGTTGCGGGCCCAGCGGAGACCCAGTACTTC. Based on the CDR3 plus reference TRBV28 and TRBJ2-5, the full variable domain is DVKVTQSSRYLVKRTGEKVFLECVQDMDHENMFWYRQDPGLGLRLIYFSYDVKMKEKGDIPEGYSVSREKKERFSLILESASTNQTSMYLCASSLVAGPAETQYFGPGTRLLVL.

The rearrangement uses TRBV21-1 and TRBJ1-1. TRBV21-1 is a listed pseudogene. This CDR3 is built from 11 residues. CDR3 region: CASRRGTEAFF. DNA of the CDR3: TGTGCCAGCAGACGGGGCACTGAAGCTTTCTTT.

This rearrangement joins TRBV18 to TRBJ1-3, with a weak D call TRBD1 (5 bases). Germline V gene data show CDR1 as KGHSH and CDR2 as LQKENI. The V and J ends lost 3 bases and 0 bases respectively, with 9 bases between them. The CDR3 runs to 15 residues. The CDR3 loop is CASSPRQTSGNTIYF. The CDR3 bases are TGTGCCAGCTCACCGAGACAGACCTCTGGAAACACCATATATTTT.

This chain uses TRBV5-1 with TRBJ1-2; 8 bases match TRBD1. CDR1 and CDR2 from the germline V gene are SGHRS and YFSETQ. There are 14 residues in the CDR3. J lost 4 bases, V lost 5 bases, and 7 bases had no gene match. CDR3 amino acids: CASREGQGFYGYTF. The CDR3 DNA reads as TGCGCCAGCAGAGAAGGACAGGGCTTCTATGGCTACACCTTC. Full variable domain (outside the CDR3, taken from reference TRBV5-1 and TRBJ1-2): KAGVTQTPRYLIKTRGQQVTLSCSPISGHRSVSWYQQTPGQGLQFLFEYFSETQRNKGNFPGRFSGRQFSNSRSEMNVSTLELGDSALYLCASREGQGFYGYTFGSGTRLTVV.

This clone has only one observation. The CDR3 DNA reads TGTGCCAGCAGCGTAGGCTGGCGGGACTACGAGCAGTACTTC. This gives the protein CASSVGWRDYEQYF. The chain has TRBV9 and TRBJ2-7, with D possibly TRBD2 on 6 matching bases. Germline CDR1 SGDLS, CDR2 YYNGEE. V shed 0 bases and J shed 3 bases, with 10 bases lying between them. This CDR3 is built from 14 residues.

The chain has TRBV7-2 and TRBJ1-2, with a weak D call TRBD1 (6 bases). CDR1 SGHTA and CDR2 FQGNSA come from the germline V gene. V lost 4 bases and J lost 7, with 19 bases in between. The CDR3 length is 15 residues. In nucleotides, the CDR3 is TGTGCCAGCAGCTCTCCCGGTCGGGGGGCGGGTGGCTACACCTTC. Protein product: CASSSPGRGAGGYTF.

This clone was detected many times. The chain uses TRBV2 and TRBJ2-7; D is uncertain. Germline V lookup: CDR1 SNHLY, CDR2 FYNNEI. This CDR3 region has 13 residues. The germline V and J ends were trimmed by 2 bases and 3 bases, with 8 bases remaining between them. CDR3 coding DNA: TGTGCCAGCAGTGAACGCGAGAACTACGAGCAGTACTTC. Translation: CASSERENYEQYF.

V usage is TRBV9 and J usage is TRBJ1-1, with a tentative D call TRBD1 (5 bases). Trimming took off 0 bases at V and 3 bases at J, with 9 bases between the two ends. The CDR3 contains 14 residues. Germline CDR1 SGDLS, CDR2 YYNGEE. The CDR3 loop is CASSVVGGYTEAFF. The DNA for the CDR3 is TGTGCCAGCAGCGTAGTTGGGGGGTACACTGAAGCTTTCTTT.

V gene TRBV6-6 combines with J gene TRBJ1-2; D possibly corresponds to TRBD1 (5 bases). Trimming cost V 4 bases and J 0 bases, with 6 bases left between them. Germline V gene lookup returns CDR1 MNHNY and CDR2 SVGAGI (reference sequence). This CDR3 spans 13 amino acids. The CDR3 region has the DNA TGTGCCAGCAGTTCACAGGCTAACTATGGCTACACCTTC. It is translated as CASSSQANYGYTF.

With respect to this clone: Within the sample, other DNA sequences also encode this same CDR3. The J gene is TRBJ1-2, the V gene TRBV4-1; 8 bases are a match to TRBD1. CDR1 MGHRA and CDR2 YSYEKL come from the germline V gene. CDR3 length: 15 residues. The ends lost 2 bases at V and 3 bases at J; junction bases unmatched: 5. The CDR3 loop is CASSQSGTGHYGYTF. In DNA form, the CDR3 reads TGCGCCAGCAGCCAATCCGGGACAGGTCACTATGGCTACACCTTC.

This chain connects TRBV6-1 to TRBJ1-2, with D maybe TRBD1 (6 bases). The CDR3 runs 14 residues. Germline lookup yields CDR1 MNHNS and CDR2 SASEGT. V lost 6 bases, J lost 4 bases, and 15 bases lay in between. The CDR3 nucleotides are TGTGCCAGCAGCAGAAGAGGACAGCCCTATGGCTACACCTTC. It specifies CASSRRGQPYGYTF.

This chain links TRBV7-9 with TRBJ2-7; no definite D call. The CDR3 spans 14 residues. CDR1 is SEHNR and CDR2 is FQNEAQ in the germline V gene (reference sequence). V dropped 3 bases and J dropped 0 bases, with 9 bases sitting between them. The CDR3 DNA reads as TGTGCCAGCAGCTTGAGCCAAAGCTCCTACGAGCAGTACTTC. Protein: CASSLSQSSYEQYF.

The CDR3 is CAISERGAGTDTQYF. CDR3 in DNA: TGTGCCATCAGTGAGAGGGGCGCAGGCACAGATACGCAGTATTTT. The J gene is TRBJ2-3, the V gene TRBV10-3; weak D call: TRBD1 (5 bases). This CDR3 has 15 residues. CDR1 is ENHRY, CDR2 SYGVKD, per germline. V was cut by 2 bases and J by 1 base, with 10 bases left in between.

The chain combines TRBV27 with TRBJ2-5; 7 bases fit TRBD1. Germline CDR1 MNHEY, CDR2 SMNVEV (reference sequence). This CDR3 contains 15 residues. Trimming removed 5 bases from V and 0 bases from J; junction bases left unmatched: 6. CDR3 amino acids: CASSRTGAYQETQYF. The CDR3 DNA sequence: TGTGCCAGCAGTAGGACAGGAGCGTACCAAGAGACCCAGTACTTC.

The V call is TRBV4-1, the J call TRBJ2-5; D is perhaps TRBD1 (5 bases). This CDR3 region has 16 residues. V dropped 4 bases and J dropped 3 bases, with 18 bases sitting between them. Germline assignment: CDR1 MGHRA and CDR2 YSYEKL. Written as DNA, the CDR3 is TGCGCCAGCAGCCGACGCTCAAAGGGGATGGAAGAGACCCAGTACTTC. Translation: CASSRRSKGMEETQYF.

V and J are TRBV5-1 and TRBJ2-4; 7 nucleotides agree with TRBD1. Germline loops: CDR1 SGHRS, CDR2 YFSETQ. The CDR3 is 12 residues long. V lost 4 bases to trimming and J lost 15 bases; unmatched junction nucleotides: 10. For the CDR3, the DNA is TGCGCCAGCAGCCGAGAAGGGACAGTACGGTACTTC. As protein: CASSREGTVRYF. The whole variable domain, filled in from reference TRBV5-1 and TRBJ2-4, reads KAGVTQTPRYLIKTRGQQVTLSCSPISGHRSVSWYQQTPGQGLQFLFEYFSETQRNKGNFPGRFSGRQFSNSRSEMNVSTLELGDSALYLCASSREGTVRYFGAGTRLSVL.

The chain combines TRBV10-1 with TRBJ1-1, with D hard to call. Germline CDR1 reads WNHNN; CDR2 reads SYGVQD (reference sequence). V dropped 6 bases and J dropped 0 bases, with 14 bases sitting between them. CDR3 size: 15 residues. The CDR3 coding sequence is TGCGCCAGCAGCCCGGTCTCTGCTCTGAACACTGAAGCTTTCTTT. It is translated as CASSPVSALNTEAFF.

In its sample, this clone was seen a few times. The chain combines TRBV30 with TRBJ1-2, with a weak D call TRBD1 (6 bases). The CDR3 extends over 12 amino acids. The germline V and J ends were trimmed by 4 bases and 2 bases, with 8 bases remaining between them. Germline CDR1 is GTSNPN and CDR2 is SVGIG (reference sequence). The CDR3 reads CAWTRGNYGYTF. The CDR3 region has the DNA TGTGCCTGGACCAGGGGAAACTATGGCTACACCTTC.

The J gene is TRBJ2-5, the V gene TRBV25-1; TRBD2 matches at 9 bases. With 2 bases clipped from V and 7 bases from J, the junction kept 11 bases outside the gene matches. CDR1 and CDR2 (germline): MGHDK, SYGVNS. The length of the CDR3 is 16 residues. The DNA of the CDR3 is TGTGCCAGCAGTGAACCGGGACTAGCCGCCGCCAGGACCCAGTACTTC. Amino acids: CASSEPGLAAARTQYF.

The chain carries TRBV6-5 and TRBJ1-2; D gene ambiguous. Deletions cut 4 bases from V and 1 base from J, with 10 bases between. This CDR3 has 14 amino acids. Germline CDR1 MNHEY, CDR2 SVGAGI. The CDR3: CASSSPGVNYGYTF. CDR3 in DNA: TGTGCCAGCAGTTCCCCGGGAGTTAACTATGGCTACACCTTC.